This passage covers 14 T cell receptor beta chains from one sample sequenced in a study of technical replicates of blood from a handful of donors. The data were produced by immunoSEQ multiplex PCR, yet TCRdb's version contains in-frame clones alone and is incomplete. The table has some 68,000 clones, nearly 97% seen once. Material for sequencing was T cells isolated from PBMCs. The receptors were gathered from a human donor in good health.

The chain has TRBV5-5 and TRBJ2-1, with 7 bases that match TRBD2. Germline CDR1 SGHKS, CDR2 YYEKEE (reference sequence). This CDR3 comprises 15 residues. The junction had 8 bases not matched to a gene; V was cut back by 3 bases and J by 5 bases. CDR3 residues: CASSSTGLLNNEQFF. The DNA of the CDR3 is TGTGCCAGCAGCTCCACGGGACTACTAAACAATGAGCAGTTCTTC.

The chain employs TRBV4-2 and TRBJ2-1, with 9 bases identical to TRBD1. After removal of 0 bases from V and 0 bases from J, the junction contained 0 bases not matched to a gene. Germline CDR1 LGHNA, CDR2 YNFKEQ. This CDR3 region has 16 residues. DNA for the CDR3: TGTGCCAGCAGCCAAGAGACAGGGGGCTCCTACAATGAGCAGTTCTTC. This sequence encodes CASSQETGGSYNEQFF.

The chain's CDR3 is CAWSYRGGYTF. The CDR3 DNA is TGTGCCTGGAGTTACAGGGGAGGCTACACCTTC. The V call is TRBV30, the J call TRBJ1-2; 7 nucleotides align to TRBD1. Germline V gene data show CDR1 as GTSNPN and CDR2 as SVGIG (reference sequence). Trimming took 2 bases from V and 8 from J; bases not matched to a gene: 2. The CDR3 loop spans 11 amino acids. The full variable domain, in which reference TRBV30 and TRBJ1-2 provide the parts outside the CDR3, is SQTIHQWPATLVQPVGSPLSLECTVEGTSNPNLYWYRQAAGRGLQLLFYSVGIGQISSEVPQNLSASRPQDRQFILSSKKLLLSDSGFYLCAWSYRGGYTFGSGTRLTVV.

With respect to this clone: The same CDR3 also results from other DNA sequences found in this sample. The rearrangement links TRBV5-1 to TRBJ2-7; D not resolved. V lost 0 bases to trimming and J lost 0 bases, with 7 bases between them. The CDR3 contains 14 residues. Per the germline V gene, CDR1 is SGHRS and CDR2 is YFSETQ. The CDR3 nucleotides are TGCGCCAGCAGCTTGGCAGGCTCCTCCTACGAGCAGTACTTC. This codes for CASSLAGSSYEQYF.

The V call is TRBV19, the J call TRBJ2-3; no definite D call. V dropped 8 bases and J dropped 0 bases, with 12 bases sitting between them. Germline CDR1 and CDR2: LNHDA and SQIVND (reference sequence). The CDR3 is made up of 14 amino acids. The CDR3 DNA is TGTGCCAGTCGGAGAGAGGCTAGCACAGATACGCAGTATTTT. As protein: CASRREASTDTQYF.

The CDR3 sequence is CAWSGRSWVANEQFF. The CDR3 nucleotides read TGTGCCTGGAGTGGGAGGTCTTGGGTGGCCAATGAGCAGTTCTTC. The chain employs TRBV30 and TRBJ2-1; possible D gene TRBD2, 5 bases. Trimming took off 1 base at V and 6 bases at J, with 16 bases between the two ends. This CDR3 is 15 amino acids long. Germline values: CDR1 GTSNPN, CDR2 SVGIG (reference sequence).

In its sample, this clone was seen once. The V gene is TRBV7-8, the J gene TRBJ2-1, with 11 bases aligning to TRBD1. This CDR3 is built from 18 residues. V trimming: 6 bases; J trimming: 0 bases; junction bases outside the gene matches: 10. Germline CDR1 SGHVS, CDR2 FQNEAQ. The CDR3 here is CASREGQGALRSYNEQFF. The CDR3, as DNA: TGTGCCAGCAGAGAAGGACAGGGGGCTTTACGCTCCTACAATGAGCAGTTCTTC.

The chain carries TRBV5-1 and TRBJ1-2; D not certain. V shed 1 base and J shed 2 bases, with 6 bases lying between them. The CDR3 covers 13 residues. The germline CDR1 and CDR2 sequences are SGHRS and YFSETQ. The CDR3 region has the DNA TGCGCCAGCAGCTTGTACGGGAACTATGGCTACACCTTC. As protein: CASSLYGNYGYTF. Supplemented by reference TRBV5-1 and TRBJ1-2, the full variable domain reads KAGVTQTPRYLIKTRGQQVTLSCSPISGHRSVSWYQQTPGQGLQFLFEYFSETQRNKGNFPGRFSGRQFSNSRSEMNVSTLELGDSALYLCASSLYGNYGYTFGSGTRLTVV.

This sequence joins TRBV2 and TRBJ1-1; 7 bases line up with TRBD1. Unmatched junction bases numbered 6, after V lost 6 bases and J lost 5 bases. Germline loops: CDR1 SNHLY, CDR2 FYNNEI. CDR3 length: 13 amino acids. CDR3: CASRVAGGTEAFF. The CDR3 nucleotides are TGTGCCAGCAGGGTGGCAGGGGGAACTGAAGCTTTCTTT. Full variable domain (remainder filled in from reference TRBV2 and TRBJ1-1): EPEVTQTPSHQVTQMGQEVILRCVPISNHLYFYWYRQILGQKVEFLVSFYNNEISEKSEIFDDQFSVERPDGSNFTLKIRSTKLEDSAMYFCASRVAGGTEAFFGQGTRLTVV.

The chain recombines TRBV6-4 with TRBJ1-1, with a possible D match to TRBD1 (5 bases). V lost 5 bases to trimming and J lost 1 base, with 11 bases between them. CDR1 and CDR2 from the germline V gene are MRHNA and SNTAGT. The CDR3 has 14 amino acids. CDR3 region: CASSPDRANTEAFF. CDR3 DNA sequence: TGTGCCAGCAGTCCAGACAGAGCGAACACTGAAGCTTTCTTT.

The chain links TRBV4-1 to TRBJ2-1, with 7 bases fitting TRBD2. Trimming took 6 bases from V and 1 from J; bases not matched to a gene: 9. The V gene's germline CDR1 is MGHRA and CDR2 YSYEKL. CDR3 size: 16 residues. The CDR3 DNA sequence: TGCGCCAGCAGTCCGGGGGAGGGCGAATCCTACAATGAGCAGTTCTTC. Encoded protein: CASSPGEGESYNEQFF.

This clone was seen just once. J is TRBJ1-1 and V is TRBV11-3, with 7 bases lining up with TRBD1. Trimming removed 0 bases from V and 0 bases from J; junction bases left unmatched: 10. The germline gives CDR1 SGHNT, CDR2 YENEEA. The CDR3 runs to 18 residues. Here the CDR3 DNA reads TGTGCCAGCAGCTTAGATCCCTGGGACAGTGACATGAACACTGAAGCTTTCTTT. Translation: CASSLDPWDSDMNTEAFF.

This chain links TRBV7-9 with TRBJ2-7, with D tentatively TRBD1 (6 bases). This CDR3 is built from 16 residues. Germline V gene data show CDR1 as SEHNR and CDR2 as FQNEAQ (reference sequence). Trimming took 0 bases from V and 0 from J, leaving 12 bases between them. The CDR3 reads CASSLARGHTSYEQYF. The CDR3 region has the DNA TGTGCCAGCAGCTTAGCTAGGGGACACACCTCCTACGAGCAGTACTTC.

V and J are TRBV19 and TRBJ1-5; D is unclear. Trimming shortened V by 6 bases and J by 2 bases, and 11 bases separated the two germline ends. The CDR3 covers 14 residues. Germline CDR1 reads LNHDA; CDR2 reads SQIVND (reference sequence). This chain's CDR3 is CASSPADGNQPQHF. The CDR3 coding sequence is TGTGCCAGTAGCCCGGCGGATGGCAATCAGCCCCAGCATTTT. Full variable domain (remainder filled in from reference TRBV19 and TRBJ1-5): DGGITQSPKYLFRKEGQNVTLSCEQNLNHDAMYWYRQDPGQGLRLIYYSQIVNDFQKGDIAEGYSVSREKKESFPLTVTSAQKNPTAFYLCASSPADGNQPQHFGDGTRLSIL.